This T cell receptor beta chain emerged from a study of T-cell reconstitution after alpha-beta-depleted transplantation in children. As it was prepared, the TCRbeta library received unique molecular identifiers. TCRdb reanalysed the PCR reads using MiXCR and keeps one entry per CDR3 protein. The data hold some 220,000 distinct CDR3 sequences, with approximately 9% observed a single time. V shed 0 bases and J 2 bases; nucleotides not matched to a gene: 4. Germline V gene sequence: CDR1 LGHNA, CDR2 YNFKEQ. The CDR3 is 17 amino acids. The receptor comes from a human donor who donated a stem cell graft to a child with acute lymphoblastic leukemia. This chain links TRBV4-2 with TRBJ2-3, with 11 bases aligning to TRBD2. The sample in question was PBMCs from the stem cell graft donor, obtained from the stem cell graft. The CDR3 loop is CASSQDRLAGNTDTQYF. In DNA form, the CDR3 reads TGTGCCAGCAGCCAAGATCGACTAGCGGGAAACACAGATACGCAGTATTTT.